This entry lists 7 T cell receptor beta chains sequenced from one sample in a study of T cell repertoires in cytomegalovirus infection. TCRdb reprocessed the reads with MiXCR, giving one entry per CDR3 protein. The table has roughly 500,000 distinct CDR3 sequences, over 9% seen once. The sample consisted of PBMCs. The receptors stem from a human donor in good health (CMV status not recorded). Some clones in this sample may be carry-over from other donors' samples.

The chain links TRBV18 to TRBJ2-7; D is possibly TRBD2 (5 bases). There are 15 residues in the CDR3. Germline V CDR1 and CDR2: KGHSH, LQKENI. The V end was cut by 2 bases, the J end by 3 bases, with 14 bases between. The CDR3 here is CASSPGSAANYEQYF. As DNA, the CDR3 is TGTGCCAGCTCACCAGGGAGCGCAGCGAACTACGAGCAGTACTTC.

This clonotype was observed at least ten times. The chain is built from TRBV7-2 and TRBJ1-3; TRBD1 might be the D (5 bases). Germline assignment: CDR1 SGHTA and CDR2 FQGNSA. Trimming removed 4 bases from V and 0 bases from J, with 10 bases in between. This CDR3 contains 15 residues. The CDR3 loop is CASSSRGLSGNTIYF. The DNA for the CDR3 is TGTGCCAGCAGCTCCCGGGGCCTCTCTGGAAACACCATATATTTT. The full variable domain, with the rest looked up from reference TRBV7-2 and TRBJ1-3, is GAGVSQSPSNKVTEKGKDVELRCDPISGHTALYWYRQSLGQGLEFLIYFQGNSAPDKSGLPSDRFSAERTGGSVSTLTIQRTQQEDSAVYLCASSSRGLSGNTIYFGEGSWLTVV.

This clonotype was counted only a few times. The chain uses TRBV18 and TRBJ1-3, with TRBD1 as a possible D gene (5 bases). Germline CDR1 KGHSH, CDR2 LQKENI. This CDR3 comprises 14 residues. The V end lost 3 bases, the J end lost 6 bases, and 12 bases lay between the germline ends. The CDR3 DNA is TGTGCCAGCTCACCCTCCGGGGGTGAAAACACCATATATTTT. It encodes CASSPSGGENTIYF.

This clonotype was found many times. This chain links TRBV10-3 with TRBJ2-6, with TRBD1 matching 7 bases. The CDR3 covers 19 residues. Germline CDR1 reads ENHRY; CDR2 reads SYGVKD. With V trimmed by 3 bases and J by 5 bases, 16 bases remained unmatched. In nucleotides, the CDR3 is TGTGCCATCAGTGACTCCAGGGACAGCGAACGGACCTGGGCCAACGTCCTGACTTTC. It yields the protein CAISDSRDSERTWANVLTF.

This clonotype was found a few times. This chain uses TRBV20-1 with TRBJ2-5; 11 bases match TRBD2. The CDR3 has 19 residues. Germline CDR1 is DFQATT and CDR2 is SNEGSKA (reference sequence). V lost 0 bases and J lost 0; bases outside the gene matches: 12. The DNA of the CDR3 is TGCAGTGCTAGAGATGCTGGGCTAGCGGGAGGACTAAACCAAGAGACCCAGTACTTC. Protein: CSARDAGLAGGLNQETQYF.

The V call is TRBV20-1, the J call TRBJ2-1, with D hard to call. The CDR3 has 10 amino acids. Trimming pared 5 bases from V and 8 bases from J, leaving 7 bases between. Germline CDR1 is DFQATT and CDR2 is SNEGSKA (reference sequence). The CDR3 DNA is TGCAGTGCTCATCAGGATGAGCAGTTCTTC. It encodes CSAHQDEQFF.

This clonotype showed up many times. The V and J genes are TRBV7-2 and TRBJ2-7; D is tentatively TRBD1 or TRBD2 (5 bases each). Germline loops: CDR1 SGHTA, CDR2 FQGNSA. The V gene lost 5 bases and the J gene lost 2 bases, with 10 bases spanning the gap. The CDR3 consists of 13 residues. The CDR3 loop is CASSRRDAYEQYF. The CDR3 nucleotides are TGTGCCAGCAGCCGCCGGGACGCCTACGAGCAGTACTTC.